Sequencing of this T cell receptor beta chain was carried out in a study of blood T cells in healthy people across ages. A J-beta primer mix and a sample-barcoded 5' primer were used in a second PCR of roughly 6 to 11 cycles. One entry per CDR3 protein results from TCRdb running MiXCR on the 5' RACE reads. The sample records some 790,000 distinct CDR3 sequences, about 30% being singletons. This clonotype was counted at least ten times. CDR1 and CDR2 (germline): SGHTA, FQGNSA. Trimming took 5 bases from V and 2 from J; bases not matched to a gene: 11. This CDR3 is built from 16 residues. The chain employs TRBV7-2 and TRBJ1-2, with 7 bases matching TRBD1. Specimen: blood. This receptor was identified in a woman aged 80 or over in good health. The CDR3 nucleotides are TGTGCCAGCAGCGAGGACAGGCGAGGGTGGAACTATGGCTACACCTTC. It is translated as CASSEDRRGWNYGYTF.